One sample yielded the 16 T cell receptor beta chains listed below, sequenced in a study of T cell responses to AZD1222 COVID-19 vaccine. The assay was immunoSEQ multiplex PCR, and TCRdb's table has in-frame clones only and misses some. Of around 130,000 clones listed, roughly 90% are singletons. The specimen comprised peripheral blood, sampled 28 days after the second dose of the MenACWY control vaccine. These receptors were collected from an adult who received the MenACWY meningococcal vaccine as a control.

The chain is built from TRBV28 and TRBJ1-2; D is possibly TRBD1 (6 bases). The V and J ends lost 1 base and 7 bases respectively, with 13 bases between them. Looked up from germline, CDR1 is MDHEN and CDR2 is SYDVKM. This CDR3 has 14 residues. CDR3 amino acids: CASSLFGGLSGYTF. The CDR3 bases are TGTGCCAGCAGTTTATTCGGGGGGCTCAGTGGCTACACCTTC.

CDR3 loop: CAWSVSGTRNSPLHF. In DNA form, the CDR3 reads TGTGCCTGGAGTGTATCCGGGACAAGAAATTCACCCCTCCACTTT. The chain carries TRBV30 and TRBJ1-6; TRBD1 might be the D (6 bases). This CDR3 contains 15 residues. Germline CDR1 and CDR2: GTSNPN and SVGIG (reference sequence). V lost 0 bases to trimming and J lost 7 bases, with 13 bases between them.

V is TRBV27 and J is TRBJ2-1, with D possibly matching TRBD1 (6 bases). Germline lookup yields CDR1 MNHEY and CDR2 SMNVEV (reference sequence). The CDR3 is 16 residues long. With 8 bases removed from V and 3 bases from J, the gap between germline ends came to 20 bases. This CDR3 is CASGGLGGTVYNEQFF. The CDR3, as DNA: TGTGCCAGCGGGGGCCTTGGGGGAACCGTCTACAATGAGCAGTTCTTC.

This chain connects TRBV19 to TRBJ2-2; 9 bases match TRBD1. J lost 6 bases, V lost 7 bases, and 9 bases had no gene match. Germline V CDR1 and CDR2: LNHDA, SQIVND (reference sequence). The CDR3 spans 15 residues. In DNA form, the CDR3 reads TGTGCCAGTAACTCGGACAGGGGAAATGCCGGGGAGCTGTTTTTT. Amino acids: CASNSDRGNAGELFF.

The chain recombines TRBV28 with TRBJ1-5; no firm D call. The CDR3 is 14 amino acids. Trimming shortened V by 3 bases and J by 4 bases, and 10 bases separated the two germline ends. Germline V CDR1 and CDR2: MDHEN, SYDVKM. The CDR3: CASSFPGGNQPQHF. CDR3 nucleotide sequence: TGTGCCAGCAGTTTCCCCGGAGGGAATCAGCCCCAGCATTTT.

V gene TRBV7-9 combines with J gene TRBJ1-4, with no clear D. Trimming took 5 bases from V and 5 from J, leaving 9 bases between them. This CDR3 contains 13 residues. Germline assignment: CDR1 SEHNR and CDR2 FQNEAQ (reference sequence). For the CDR3, the DNA is TGTGCCAGCAGCCAAATGGCCAATGAAAAACTGTTTTTT. This codes for CASSQMANEKLFF. The variable domain in full, completed from reference TRBV7-9 and TRBJ1-4, reads DTGVSQNPRHKITKRGQNVTFRCDPISEHNRLYWYRQTLGQGPEFLTYFQNEAQLEKSRLLSDRFSAERPKGSFSTLEIQRTEQGDSAMYLCASSQMANEKLFFGSGTQLSVL.

This chain joins TRBV5-6 and TRBJ2-5, with 9 positions matching TRBD2. Trimming cost V 3 bases and J 0 bases; bases outside gene matches: 12. CDR3 length equals 18 residues. CDR1 is SGHDT and CDR2 is YYEEEE in the germline V gene. The CDR3 loop reads CASSSSGGTTWYQETQYF. The CDR3 nucleotides are TGTGCCAGCAGCTCGAGCGGGGGGACCACTTGGTACCAAGAGACCCAGTACTTC. Full variable domain (remainder filled in from reference TRBV5-6 and TRBJ2-5): DAGVTQSPTHLIKTRGQQVTLRCSPKSGHDTVSWYQQALGQGPQFIFQYYEEEERQRGNFPDRFSGHQFPNYSSELNVNALLLGDSALYLCASSSSGGTTWYQETQYFGPGTRLLVL.

This chain links TRBV7-6 with TRBJ2-3; 8 positions agree with TRBD2. Germline CDR1 and CDR2: SGHVS and FNYEAQ. This CDR3 is 15 amino acids long. V was pared by 3 bases and J by 2 bases, with 4 bases of the junction left unmatched. This chain's CDR3 is CASSLSGLDTDTQYF. CDR3 sequence (DNA): TGTGCCAGCAGCTTGTCGGGACTAGACACAGATACGCAGTATTTT.

The chain uses TRBV7-9 and TRBJ2-2; TRBD2 agrees at 10 bases. The trim removed 6 bases at V and 3 bases at J, leaving 4 bases unmatched. The CDR3 covers 15 residues. Germline lookup yields CDR1 SEHNR and CDR2 FQNEAQ (reference sequence). The CDR3 loop reads CASSNSGGYTGELFF. DNA of the CDR3: TGTGCCAGCAGTAATAGCGGGGGGTACACCGGGGAGCTGTTTTTT.

A note on this clone: Its ends do not fully match the called genes, so a read error is possible. This sequence joins TRBV28 and TRBJ1-2, with 8 bases that match TRBD1. CDR3 length equals 12 residues. Germline V gene sequence: CDR1 MDHEN, CDR2 SYDVKM. The CDR3 region is CASSFGQGFVSF. DNA of the CDR3: TGTGCCAGCAGTTTCGGACAGGGTTTCGTTTCATTC.

The chain is built from TRBV7-9 and TRBJ1-2; D might be TRBD1 (6 bases). The CDR3 is made up of 13 amino acids. Germline V CDR1 and CDR2: SEHNR, FQNEAQ (reference sequence). Between the trimmed V and J ends, which lost 4 bases and 6 bases, there was a span of 12 bases. Here the CDR3 DNA reads TGTGCCAGCAGCTGGACAGTCGCCCATGGCTACACCTTC. Its protein product is CASSWTVAHGYTF.

V is TRBV3-1 (or the pseudogene TRBV3-2) and J is TRBJ2-7, with TRBD2 matching 9 bases. Trimming removed 0 bases from V and 6 bases from J; junction bases left unmatched: 6. Germline CDR1 and CDR2: LGHDT and YNNKEL (reference sequence). CDR3 length equals 15 residues. Written as DNA, the CDR3 is TGTGCCAGCAGCCAAGATCTATCGGGACTAGCCGAGCAGTACTTC. It yields the protein CASSQDLSGLAEQYF.

This chain connects TRBV19 to TRBJ2-1; weak D call: TRBD2 (5 bases). This CDR3 is built from 13 residues. Germline CDR1 is LNHDA and CDR2 is SQIVND (reference sequence). The V end was cut by 3 bases, the J end by 8 bases, with 11 bases between. CDR3: CASSILGAHEQFF. CDR3 in DNA: TGTGCCAGTAGTATTCTGGGAGCCCATGAGCAGTTCTTC.

The chain recombines TRBV5-8 with TRBJ1-6; no clear D gene. Germline V gives CDR1 SGHTS, CDR2 YDEGEE. Trimming shortened V by 2 bases and J by 8 bases, and 11 bases separated the two germline ends. The CDR3 is made up of 14 amino acids. The chain's CDR3 is CASSLGGADSPLHF. The CDR3 DNA reads as TGTGCCAGCAGCTTAGGAGGTGCCGATTCACCCCTCCACTTT.

The rearrangement joins TRBV7-9 to TRBJ1-2, with 9 bases identical to TRBD1. Trimming removed 1 base from V and 2 bases from J; junction bases left unmatched: 11. Germline V lookup: CDR1 SEHNR, CDR2 FQNEAQ (reference sequence). This CDR3 region has 18 residues. In DNA form, the CDR3 reads TGTGCCAGCAGCTTAGTTACCCCACAACAGGGGGCAAACTATGGCTACACCTTC. The encoded protein is CASSLVTPQQGANYGYTF.

J is TRBJ2-5 and V is TRBV19; 9 bases are a match to TRBD1. Germline V lookup: CDR1 LNHDA, CDR2 SQIVND (reference sequence). V lost 1 base and J lost 5; bases outside the gene matches: 14. CDR3 length: 18 residues. CDR3 in amino acids: CASSIGSRTGEARETQYF. The CDR3 nucleotides are TGTGCCAGTAGTATAGGGTCCCGGACAGGGGAGGCCAGGGAGACCCAGTACTTC.